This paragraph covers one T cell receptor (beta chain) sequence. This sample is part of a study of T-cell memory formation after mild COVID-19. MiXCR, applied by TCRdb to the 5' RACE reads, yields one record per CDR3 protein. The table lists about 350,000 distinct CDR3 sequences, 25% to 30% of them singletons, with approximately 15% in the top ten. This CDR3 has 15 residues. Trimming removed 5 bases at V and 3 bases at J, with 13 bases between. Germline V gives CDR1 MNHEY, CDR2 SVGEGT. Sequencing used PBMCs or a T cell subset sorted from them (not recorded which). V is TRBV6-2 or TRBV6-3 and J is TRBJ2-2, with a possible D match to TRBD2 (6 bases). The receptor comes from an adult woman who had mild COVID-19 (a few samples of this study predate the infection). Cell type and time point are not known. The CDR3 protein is CASSNFQRDTGELFF. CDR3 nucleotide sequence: TGTGCCAGCAGTAATTTTCAGCGGGACACCGGGGAGCTGTTTTTT.